This TCR beta chain was sequenced for a study of blood T cell repertoires in COVID-19. Looking at the study overall: The study drew acute and convalescent COVID-19 samples from the United States, Italy and Spain. Sources were T cells, B-cell-depleted T cells, or PBMCs; the material itself was cDNA or gDNA.

Study processing details: Cell counts per sample came from amplifying reference gene primers. Assay used: immunoSEQ multiplex PCR; TCRdb lists only in-frame clones, some missing. The DNA was the basis for D and trimming; V, J and clone size are from that table. The data hold 47,000 or so clones, with around 86% observed a single time. The CDR3 runs to 17 residues. The Seattle patients joined while their infection was active and were tracked longitudinally afterward. The genes are TRBV21-1 and TRBJ2-7; TRBD2, as called in the table, went unchecked against the DNA. TRBV21-1 represents a pseudogene. This receptor was taken from a woman of 80 years or more with COVID-19, enrolled during active disease. Sequencing used peripheral blood. The CDR3 here is CASSKDLASGFFYEQYF. In nucleotides, the CDR3 is TGTGCCAGCAGCAAAGACTTGGCTAGCGGTTTTTTCTACGAGCAGTACTTC.